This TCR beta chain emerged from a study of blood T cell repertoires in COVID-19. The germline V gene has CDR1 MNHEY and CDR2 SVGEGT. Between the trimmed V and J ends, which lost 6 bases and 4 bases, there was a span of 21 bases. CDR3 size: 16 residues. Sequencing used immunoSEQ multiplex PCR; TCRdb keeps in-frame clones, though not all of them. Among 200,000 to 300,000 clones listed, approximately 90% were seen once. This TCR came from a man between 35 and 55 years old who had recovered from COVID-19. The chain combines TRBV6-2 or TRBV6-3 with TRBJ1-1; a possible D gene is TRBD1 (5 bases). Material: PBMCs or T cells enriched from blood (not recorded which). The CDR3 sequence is CASSPRGGSGFTEAFF. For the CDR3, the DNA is TGTGCCAGCAGCCCTCGGGGGGGTTCGGGTTTCACTGAAGCTTTCTTT.